Below are 16 T cell receptor beta chains sequenced from a single sample in a study of cytomegalovirus exposure and HLA in healthy donors. With 60 Vbeta and 13 Jbeta primers, the PCR was carried out. Profiled with immunoSEQ multiplex PCR; TCRdb holds only in-frame clones, not every one. The sample has hundreds of thousands of clones; around 80% are singletons. The sequenced sample was PBMCs. Receptors originate from a boy aged 2 to 10 in good health and CMV-seronegative.

This clone was observed a single time. V and J are TRBV27 and TRBJ2-7; D ambiguous. This CDR3 is 13 amino acids long. Trimming pared 6 bases from V and 0 bases from J, leaving 9 bases between. Germline lookup yields CDR1 MNHEY and CDR2 SMNVEV (reference sequence). For the CDR3, the DNA is TGTGCCAGCAGCGCTATAAACTCCTACGAGCAGTACTTC. It is translated as CASSAINSYEQYF.

This clone was detected once. The chain is built from TRBV13 and TRBJ2-7, with TRBD1 matching 10 bases. This CDR3 spans 15 amino acids. Germline CDR1 and CDR2: PRHDT and FYEKMQ (reference sequence). Trimming removed 4 bases from V and 0 bases from J; junction bases left unmatched: 3. CDR3 amino acids: CASSWGQGSSYEQYF. CDR3 in DNA: TGTGCCAGCAGCTGGGGACAGGGGAGCTCCTACGAGCAGTACTTC.

The V gene is TRBV7-2, the J gene TRBJ2-1; 8 bases fit TRBD2. There are 17 residues in the CDR3. Trimming took 1 base from V and 6 from J; bases not matched to a gene: 11. Germline V gene data show CDR1 as SGHTA and CDR2 as FQGNSA. CDR3 nucleotides: TGTGCCAGCAGCTTAGTACGTACGGGAGGGGGGCCCAATGAGCAGTTCTTC. Protein product: CASSLVRTGGGPNEQFF.

J is TRBJ1-4 and V is TRBV6-1; D call uncertain. CDR1 is MNHNS, CDR2 SASEGT, per germline. The CDR3 is made up of 11 amino acids. The ends were cut back, 6 bases at V and 8 bases at J, with 7 bases in the middle. The CDR3 sequence: CASSGVEKLFF. The DNA of the CDR3 is TGTGCCAGCAGCGGGGTCGAAAAACTGTTTTTT.

V and J are TRBV6-5 and TRBJ1-2, with D possibly matching TRBD1 (5 bases). The V end lost 4 bases, the J end lost 5 bases, and 11 bases lay between the germline ends. This CDR3 has 13 residues. The germline V gene encodes CDR1 MNHEY and CDR2 SVGAGI. The CDR3 DNA reads TGTGCCAGCAGTTTGAAGGGGCGATATGGCTACACCTTC. Residues: CASSLKGRYGYTF.

The genes are TRBV5-1 and TRBJ1-2, with D perhaps TRBD1 (5 bases). The V end lost 0 bases, the J end lost 10 bases, and 16 bases lay between the germline ends. The CDR3 has 14 residues. CDR1 and CDR2 (germline): SGHRS, YFSETQ. The CDR3 here is CASSLGQTPRDYTF. CDR3 nucleotides: TGCGCCAGCAGCTTGGGACAGACACCCCGCGACTACACCTTC.

The V gene is TRBV5-4, the J gene TRBJ2-5; 8 nucleotides match TRBD1. The J call may be mistaken, given a closer DNA end match to TRBJ2-7. Germline CDR1 SGHNT, CDR2 YYREEE (reference sequence). This CDR3 region has 13 residues. The CDR3, as DNA: TGTGCCAGCAGACCGGGACAGGCTGTCGAGCAGTACTTC. Protein sequence: CASRPGQAVEQYF.

The V gene is TRBV10-3, the J gene TRBJ1-1; D gene unclear. This CDR3 spans 18 amino acids. The germline CDR1 and CDR2 sequences are ENHRY and SYGVKD. The V gene lost 3 bases and the J gene lost 0 bases, with 20 bases spanning the gap. This CDR3 reads CAISEFGGAAGMNTEAFF. The CDR3 DNA reads TGTGCCATCAGTGAATTCGGAGGCGCGGCAGGCATGAACACTGAAGCTTTCTTT.

The rearrangement links TRBV4-2 to TRBJ2-7, with 13 bases aligning to TRBD2. This CDR3 is 19 amino acids long. Germline values: CDR1 LGHNA, CDR2 YNFKEQ. V shed 1 base, J shed 3 bases, and the junction held 12 bases outside the gene matches. CDR3 region: CASSQVGLAGVPLFYEQYF. The CDR3 nucleotides read TGTGCCAGCAGCCAAGTAGGACTAGCGGGAGTACCCCTTTTCTACGAGCAGTACTTC.

The J gene is TRBJ1-4, the V gene TRBV19; D is unresolved. The CDR3 has 16 amino acids. In germline, CDR1 is LNHDA, CDR2 SQIVND (reference sequence). V dropped 4 bases and J dropped 3 bases, with 15 bases sitting between them. CDR3 sequence: CASSKTRGSANEKLFF. In nucleotides, the CDR3 is TGTGCCAGTAGTAAAACACGAGGGTCGGCTAATGAAAAACTGTTTTTT. Filled out from reference TRBV19 and TRBJ1-4, the complete variable domain reads DGGITQSPKYLFRKEGQNVTLSCEQNLNHDAMYWYRQDPGQGLRLIYYSQIVNDFQKGDIAEGYSVSREKKESFPLTVTSAQKNPTAFYLCASSKTRGSANEKLFFGSGTQLSVL.

This clone has just a few counts. This rearrangement joins TRBV6-5 to TRBJ2-1; 12 bases agree with TRBD2. The trim removed 4 bases at V and 7 bases at J, leaving 8 bases unmatched. The CDR3 covers 16 residues. CDR1 and CDR2 (germline): MNHEY, SVGAGI. This CDR3 is CASSSSLAGGLNEQFF. CDR3 nucleotide sequence: TGTGCCAGCAGTTCGAGTCTAGCGGGGGGGCTGAATGAGCAGTTCTTC.

This chain connects TRBV11-2 to TRBJ2-7; 8 bases fit TRBD2. Germline V gene lookup returns CDR1 SGHAT and CDR2 FQNNGV. J was trimmed by 3 bases and V by 5 bases; bases with no gene match: 18. This CDR3 has 18 residues. CDR3 DNA sequence: TGTGCCAGCAGCCTACGGCGGGTAGCGGGATACAATAGCTACGAGCAGTACTTC. This translates into CASSLRRVAGYNSYEQYF.

The chain employs TRBV30 and TRBJ2-2, with a tentative D call TRBD2 (6 bases). The CDR3 is 20 residues long. Trimming shortened V by 5 bases and J by 4 bases, and 32 bases separated the two germline ends. CDR1 GTSNPN and CDR2 SVGIG come from the germline V gene (reference sequence). The CDR3 spells CAWGGRLRRPVFPTTGELFF. As DNA, the CDR3 is TGTGCCTGGGGGGGGAGACTGCGGCGCCCTGTTTTCCCAACCACCGGGGAGCTGTTTTTT.

The chain is built from TRBV19 and TRBJ1-2, with D maybe TRBD1 (6 bases). V lost 10 bases and J 4 bases, leaving 13 bases between the germline ends. The CDR3 extends over 12 amino acids. CDR1 and CDR2 from the germline V gene are LNHDA and SQIVND (reference sequence). In DNA form, the CDR3 reads TGTGCCACACGAGGGGGTCTCTATGGCTACACCTTC. Protein: CATRGGLYGYTF.

V and J are TRBV4-1 and TRBJ2-3; 9 bases are shared with TRBD2. Germline CDR1 and CDR2: MGHRA and YSYEKL. CDR3 length equals 17 residues. The V gene end was trimmed by 0 bases and the J gene end by 6 bases; junction bases not matched to a gene: 10. CDR3 in DNA: TGCGCCAGCAGCCAAGACGGGGGCGGGGGGGCCTACGATACGCAGTATTTT. Translation: CASSQDGGGGAYDTQYF.

The chain combines TRBV13 with TRBJ2-1, with 10 bases matching TRBD2. V trimming: 0 bases; J trimming: 7 bases; junction bases outside the gene matches: 6. Germline V gene sequence: CDR1 PRHDT, CDR2 FYEKMQ (reference sequence). This CDR3 is 16 amino acids long. The CDR3 here is CASSLGGLARNNEQFF. CDR3 sequence (DNA): TGTGCCAGCAGCTTAGGGGGACTAGCGAGGAATAATGAGCAGTTCTTC.